The 19 T cell receptor beta chains below were found in one sample sequenced in a study of shared clonotypes between healthy human individuals. The protocol was immunoSEQ multiplex PCR, while the TCRdb copy is restricted to in-frame clones and leaves out a portion. The sample records about 380,000 clones, 90% to 98% being singletons. The sequenced material came from memory CD8+ T cells sorted from blood. Subset described: CD45RO+ cells pooled with CCR7-negative TemRA cells. The origin of the receptors is a man aged 25-40 years in good health.

The gene calls are TRBV7-2 and TRBJ2-7, with 12 bases matching TRBD2. Germline values: CDR1 SGHTA, CDR2 FQGNSA. With 5 bases clipped from V and 6 bases from J, the junction kept 8 bases outside the gene matches. This CDR3 region has 15 residues. In DNA form, the CDR3 reads TGTGCCAGCAGCCAGCAGACTAGCGGGAGCGGCGAGCAGTACTTC. Protein product: CASSQQTSGSGEQYF.

V usage is TRBV6-1 and J usage is TRBJ2-7; no firm D call. V gave up 4 bases and J gave up 3 bases, with 13 bases separating them. This CDR3 contains 14 residues. Germline CDR1 reads MNHNS; CDR2 reads SASEGT. CDR3 protein: CASSAAYTSYEQYF. Written as DNA, the CDR3 is TGTGCCAGCAGTGCGGCCTATACAAGCTACGAGCAGTACTTC.

This clone was counted a few times. This rearrangement joins TRBV19 to TRBJ1-2; unclear D gene. This CDR3 region has 13 residues. CDR1 is LNHDA, CDR2 SQIVND, per germline (reference sequence). The V and J ends lost 7 bases and 0 bases respectively, with 9 bases between them. The CDR3 DNA sequence: TGTGCCAGTAAAGACTCCGCTAACTATGGCTACACCTTC. Protein sequence: CASKDSANYGYTF. The whole variable domain, remainder taken from reference TRBV19 and TRBJ1-2, is DGGITQSPKYLFRKEGQNVTLSCEQNLNHDAMYWYRQDPGQGLRLIYYSQIVNDFQKGDIAEGYSVSREKKESFPLTVTSAQKNPTAFYLCASKDSANYGYTFGSGTRLTVV.

The chain carries TRBV30 and TRBJ2-1; the D is unclear. Germline V gene sequence: CDR1 GTSNPN, CDR2 SVGIG (reference sequence). Trimming pared 6 bases from V and 8 bases from J, leaving 17 bases between. The CDR3 has 13 residues. CDR3 sequence (DNA): TGTGCCTGCCGCGCCCTCAATTCCGATGAGCAGTTCTTC. As protein: CACRALNSDEQFF.

The chain is built from TRBV5-6 and TRBJ2-7; 11 positions match TRBD2. Germline CDR1 SGHDT, CDR2 YYEEEE. After removal of 0 bases from V and 1 base from J, the junction contained 9 bases not matched to a gene. This CDR3 is built from 18 residues. CDR3 sequence reads: CASSLVPLAGVKSYEQYF. For the CDR3, the DNA is TGTGCCAGCAGCTTGGTACCACTAGCGGGAGTGAAGTCCTACGAGCAGTACTTC.

The genes are TRBV19 and TRBJ1-5, with 7 nucleotides matching TRBD1. Per germline, CDR1 LNHDA and CDR2 SQIVND (reference sequence). CDR3 length: 13 residues. V was pared by 7 bases and J by 5 bases, with 5 bases of the junction left unmatched. The CDR3 region has the DNA TGTGCCAGTACTGGGACAGACTATCAGCCCCAGCATTTT. This codes for CASTGTDYQPQHF.

This chain connects TRBV27 to TRBJ2-1; 16 bases are a match to TRBD2. Germline loops: CDR1 MNHEY, CDR2 SMNVEV (reference sequence). With V trimmed by 6 bases and J by 0 bases, 11 bases remained unmatched. The CDR3 has 20 amino acids. CDR3 sequence reads: CASSKRGTSGRVSSYNEQFF. The CDR3 DNA reads as TGTGCCAGCAGCAAAAGAGGGACTAGCGGGAGGGTAAGCTCCTACAATGAGCAGTTCTTC.

The chain is built from TRBV4-2 and TRBJ2-7; 9 bases match TRBD2. With 4 bases clipped from V and 7 bases from J, the junction kept 23 bases outside the gene matches. The germline CDR1 and CDR2 sequences are LGHNA and YNFKEQ. CDR3 length: 19 residues. The chain's CDR3 is CASSRTYAGGSGKLREQYF. CDR3 sequence (DNA): TGTGCCAGCAGCCGTACGTACGCGGGGGGGAGCGGGAAATTGAGGGAGCAGTACTTC.

The J gene is TRBJ2-3, the V gene TRBV27, with D possibly TRBD2 on 7 matching bases. The CDR3 sequence is 13 residues long. V shed 8 bases and J shed 4 bases, with 13 bases lying between them. The germline V gene has CDR1 MNHEY and CDR2 SMNVEV (reference sequence). The CDR3: CASAWEGADTQYF. The CDR3 nucleotides are TGTGCCAGCGCGTGGGAGGGGGCAGATACGCAGTATTTT.

The chain employs TRBV11-1 and TRBJ1-1; a weak D match, TRBD1 (6 bases). V gave up 1 base and J gave up 4 bases, with 16 bases separating them. The CDR3 runs 16 residues. Germline V gene data show CDR1 as SGHAT and CDR2 as FQDESV (reference sequence). CDR3 sequence: CASSLEGVPRGTEAFF. DNA for the CDR3: TGTGCCAGCAGCTTAGAAGGGGTACCCAGGGGCACTGAAGCTTTCTTT.

The J gene is TRBJ2-1, the V gene TRBV7-9, with 7 bases lining up with TRBD1. The CDR3 is 15 amino acids. Germline-derived CDR1 and CDR2 are SEHNR and FQNEAQ (reference sequence). After removal of 4 bases from V and 3 bases from J, the junction contained 6 bases not matched to a gene. The DNA for the CDR3 is TGTGCCAGCAGCTCCTTCGACAGGGACTACAATGAGCAGTTCTTC. Protein product: CASSSFDRDYNEQFF.

The chain joins TRBV28 to TRBJ2-5; no clear D. V was shortened by 6 bases and J by 1 base, with 12 bases between the two germline ends. Germline assignment: CDR1 MDHEN and CDR2 SYDVKM. The CDR3 extends over 14 amino acids. CDR3 coding DNA: TGTGCCAGCAGCCCAGACGGAGCCCAAGAGACCCAGTACTTC. It codes for CASSPDGAQETQYF.

The chain carries TRBV6-6 and TRBJ1-2, with D possibly being TRBD1 (5 bases). The CDR3 runs to 15 residues. The V gene's germline CDR1 is MNHNY and CDR2 SVGAGI (reference sequence). V was cut by 6 bases and J by 6 bases, with 20 bases left in between. The CDR3 region is CASSLLGRVGHGYTF. CDR3 nucleotides: TGTGCCAGCAGCCTCTTGGGCAGGGTAGGACATGGCTACACCTTC.

J is TRBJ1-2 and V is TRBV29-1, with 7 nucleotides matching TRBD1. The V and J ends lost 3 bases and 2 bases, in that order; junction bases with no gene match: 0. Germline V CDR1 and CDR2: SQVTM, ANQGSEA. CDR3 size: 12 residues. CDR3 DNA: TGCAGCGTTGACAGGGGGAACTATGGCTACACCTTC. Protein sequence: CSVDRGNYGYTF.

The chain combines TRBV12-5 with TRBJ2-1, with 8 bases lining up with TRBD1. CDR1 and CDR2 (germline): LGHNT, FRNRAP. V trimming: 6 bases; J trimming: 10 bases; junction bases outside the gene matches: 5. This CDR3 is built from 12 residues. CDR3 nucleotides: TGTGCTAGTGGACTACAGGGGGAAGAGCAGTTCTTC. The encoded protein is CASGLQGEEQFF.

Here the CDR3 DNA reads TGTGCCAGCAGCCAAGAATGGAACAGGTGGGACAACTATGGCTACACCTTC. Its protein is CASSQEWNRWDNYGYTF. The chain joins TRBV4-2 to TRBJ1-2; TRBD1 is a possible D gene (5 bases). Per germline, CDR1 LGHNA and CDR2 YNFKEQ. V was clipped by 0 bases and J by 2 bases, with 16 bases between them. The CDR3 covers 17 residues.

This chain joins TRBV5-1 and TRBJ2-7, with 7 nucleotides matching TRBD2. V lost 0 bases, J lost 3 bases, and 9 bases stayed unmatched. Germline CDR1 and CDR2: SGHRS and YFSETQ. The CDR3 has 16 amino acids. The CDR3 DNA sequence: TGCGCCAGCAGCTTGGCCCGGAGCGGGACCTTCTACGAGCAGTACTTC. Translating gives CASSLARSGTFYEQYF. Together with reference TRBV5-1 and TRBJ2-7, the CDR3 gives the full variable domain: KAGVTQTPRYLIKTRGQQVTLSCSPISGHRSVSWYQQTPGQGLQFLFEYFSETQRNKGNFPGRFSGRQFSNSRSEMNVSTLELGDSALYLCASSLARSGTFYEQYFGPGTRLTVT.

V and J are TRBV28 and TRBJ2-3; D gene ambiguous. Germline V gene sequence: CDR1 MDHEN, CDR2 SYDVKM. The germline V and J ends were trimmed by 5 bases and 1 base, with 13 bases remaining between them. The CDR3 runs to 15 residues. The CDR3 region is CASSRVSRRTDTQYF. DNA of the CDR3: TGTGCCAGCAGTCGGGTTTCACGCCGCACAGATACGCAGTATTTT.

The chain couples TRBV25-1 to TRBJ2-5; 9 bases map to TRBD2. Germline lookup yields CDR1 MGHDK and CDR2 SYGVNS. The CDR3 totals 16 residues. V lost 3 bases, J lost 5 bases, and 10 bases stayed unmatched. The CDR3 region is CASSELPSGKYETQYF. The CDR3 DNA sequence: TGTGCCAGCAGTGAGTTGCCTAGCGGGAAGTATGAGACCCAGTACTTC.